This TCR beta chain comes out of a study of cytomegalovirus exposure and HLA in healthy donors. Germline assignment: CDR1 MGHRA and CDR2 YSYEKL. The CDR3 length is 15 residues. Trimming removed 3 bases from V and 5 bases from J, with 16 bases in between. Study observations and caveats: A later analysis linked a missense variant in DCLRE1C to the trimming of TCR beta V and J genes.

This clone was counted a few times. The target antigen is unknown. The PCR made use of 60 Vbeta and 13 Jbeta primers. Data came from immunoSEQ multiplex PCR; TCRdb stores just in-frame clones and leaves some out. Among some 170,000 clones, approximately 70% were seen once, and the ten largest hold about 2.5%. Whether this donor was CMV seropositive was not recorded. This chain uses TRBV4-1 with TRBJ1-1; a possible D gene is TRBD1 (5 bases). The clonotype originates from a human donor in good health. The sample was PBMCs. As DNA, the CDR3 is TGCGCCAGCAGCCAGAAACCAGGGCCGCAGACTGAAGCTTTCTTT. It encodes CASSQKPGPQTEAFF.